This TCR beta chain came from a study of response to subunit inactivated influenza vaccine. Study-wide points: Researchers suggested that each seasonal influenza vaccination recruits few new T cells.

TCRdb ran MiXCR on the RT-PCR reads and lists one entry per CDR3 protein. This sample carries about 170,000 distinct CDR3 sequences, over 9.5% of them seen once, and the ten largest clones take roughly 29%. This clonotype has a handful of counts. Its cognate antigen is unknown. This sample was also put to use in a study of T cells expressing NK-cell markers. In that study: As the method of synthesis, 5'RACE template switching with UMIs yielded TCR beta cDNA.

The sequence came from a man over 45 who received an inactivated influenza vaccine. Here the sequenced sample was CD8+ T cells sorted from PBMCs, taken 11 to 12 days after vaccination.

The chain's CDR3 is CASSLLAEKTDTQYF. The CDR3 nucleotides read TGTGCCAGCAGCTTATTAGCGGAAAAGACAGATACGCAGTATTTT. The chain has TRBV7-9 and TRBJ2-3; D is possibly TRBD2 (6 bases). The CDR3 length is 15 residues. Per the germline V gene, CDR1 is SEHNR and CDR2 is FQNEAQ (reference sequence). The V end was cut by 2 bases, the J end by 3 bases, with 12 bases between. Complete variable domain (other parts from reference TRBV7-9 and TRBJ2-3): DTGVSQNPRHKITKRGQNVTFRCDPISEHNRLYWYRQTLGQGPEFLTYFQNEAQLEKSRLLSDRFSAERPKGSFSTLEIQRTEQGDSAMYLCASSLLAEKTDTQYFGPGTRLTVL.